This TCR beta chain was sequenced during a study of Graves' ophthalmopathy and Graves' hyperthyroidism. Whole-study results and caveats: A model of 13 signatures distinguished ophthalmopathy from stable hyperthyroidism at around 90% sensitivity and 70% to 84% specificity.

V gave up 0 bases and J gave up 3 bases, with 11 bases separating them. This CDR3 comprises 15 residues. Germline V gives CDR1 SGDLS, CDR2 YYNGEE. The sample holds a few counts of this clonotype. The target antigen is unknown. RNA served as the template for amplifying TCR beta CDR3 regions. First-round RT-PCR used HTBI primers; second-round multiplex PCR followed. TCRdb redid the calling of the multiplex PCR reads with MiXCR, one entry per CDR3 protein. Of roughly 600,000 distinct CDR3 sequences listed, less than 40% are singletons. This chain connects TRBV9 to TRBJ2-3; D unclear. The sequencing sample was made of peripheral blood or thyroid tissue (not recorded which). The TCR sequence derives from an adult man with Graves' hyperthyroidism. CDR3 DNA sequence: TGTGCCAGCAGCGTAGATAGCATTGCGACAGATACGCAGTATTTT. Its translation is CASSVDSIATDTQYF.